These T cell receptor beta chains were read from a single sample in a study of a mutant IDH1 vaccine in newly diagnosed glioma. Sequencing was performed with immunoSEQ multiplex PCR; in TCRdb, only in-frame clones are kept and a portion is missing. The table records nearly 15,000 clones, around 87% of them present only once. The starting material was PBMCs, obtained from a glioma patient treated with radiotherapy, temozolomide or both. These receptors originate from a woman aged 40 to 49 with glioma. Some clones in this sample may be carry-over from other donors' samples. The CDR3 runs from the conserved cysteine through the conserved F or W. The D gene is left open where the match is weak. The listing skips clone size in some rows; elsewhere it reads once, few, many or a size class.

abundance	v_gene	j_gene	d_gene	len	CDR3nt	CDR3aa
-	TRBV15	TRBJ2-7	TRBD2	15	TGTGCCACCAGCAGAGAGCGGGGGAGCTCCTACGAGCAGTACTTC	CATSRERGSSYEQYF
-	TRBV6-6	TRBJ1-1	-	14	TGTGCCAGCAGTCCGGGACGGCTGAACACTGAAGCTTTCTTT	CASSPGRLNTEAFF
-	TRBV5-6	TRBJ2-1	-	15	TGTGCCAGCAGCTTGGCCCCGGACTGGTACAATGAGCAGTTCTTC	CASSLAPDWYNEQFF
-	TRBV19	TRBJ1-4	-	13	TGTGCCAGTAGTCCGACAGCCAGAGAAAAACTGTTTTTT	CASSPTAREKLFF
-	TRBV6-5	TRBJ2-3	-	14	TGTGCCAGCAGTTGGACATTTCCCACAGATACGCAGTATTTT	CASSWTFPTDTQYF
-	TRBV30	TRBJ1-6	-	15	TGTGCCTGGAGTAGGAGCAGAGAGTATAATTCACCCCTCCACTTT	CAWSRSREYNSPLHF
-	TRBV7-8	TRBJ1-5	TRBD1	15	TGTGCCAGCAGTCCGGACAGGGGTGGCAATCAGCCCCAGCATTTT	CASSPDRGGNQPQHF
-	TRBV5-1	TRBJ1-5	TRBD1	15	TGCGCCAGCAGAATAACAGGGGACGGCAATCAGCCCCAGCATTTT	CASRITGDGNQPQHF
-	TRBV10-3	TRBJ2-1	-	15	TGTGCCATCAGTGAGTACACTAGCTCCTACAATGAGCAGTTCTTC	CAISEYTSSYNEQFF
-	TRBV7-9	TRBJ1-3	-	14	TGTGCCAGCAGCTTATCAGGGGATGGAAACACCATATATTTT	CASSLSGDGNTIYF
-	TRBV5-8	TRBJ1-4	TRBD1	15	TGTGCCAGCAGCCCAGGGGGCTTAACTAATGAAAAACTGTTTTTT	CASSPGGLTNEKLFF
-	TRBV7-2	TRBJ2-3	TRBD2	16	TGTGCCAGCAGCGTGCGGGGGGGCAACAGTAGAGATACGCAGTATTTT	CASSVRGGNSRDTQYF
-	TRBV27	TRBJ2-7	TRBD2	15	TGTGCCAGCAGTCCCCGGACTAGCGGGGCCTACGAGCAGTACTTC	CASSPRTSGAYEQYF
-	TRBV5-1	TRBJ1-4	TRBD1	15	TGCGCCAGCAGCTTTGACAGGGGACCTAATGAAAAACTGTTTTTT	CASSFDRGPNEKLFF
-	TRBV2	TRBJ2-3	-	13	TGTGCCAGCAAAGTTAGCGAGCCAGATACGCAGTATTTT	CASKVSEPDTQYF
-	TRBV4-2	TRBJ2-2	TRBD2	15	TGTGCCAGCAGCCAAGCGGGAGGGAACACCGGGGAGCTGTTTTTT	CASSQAGGNTGELFF
-	TRBV6-5	TRBJ1-1	-	15	TGTGCCAGCAGTTACGACGGATACTATAACACTGAAGCTTTCTTT	CASSYDGYYNTEAFF
-	TRBV5-1	TRBJ2-3	-	12	TGCGCCAGCAGCTTCGACACAGATACGCAGTATTTT	CASSFDTDTQYF
-	TRBV14	TRBJ2-2	TRBD2	18	TGTGCCAGCAGCCAAGATTCGGGACTAGCGGGAGCAACCGGGGAGCTGTTTTTT	CASSQDSGLAGATGELFF
-	TRBV19	TRBJ2-3	-	14	TGTGCCAGTGCCCTAACTCTAGGCACAGATACGCAGTATTTT	CASALTLGTDTQYF
-	TRBV2	TRBJ2-4	TRBD1	16	TGTGCCAGCAGTGAAGTTGTGTTTGAACAGGGGAACATTCAGTACTTC	CASSEVVFEQGNIQYF
-	TRBV27	TRBJ2-7	-	13	TGTGCCAGCAGCTCCGGGAATGACTACGAGCAGTACTTC	CASSSGNDYEQYF
once	TRBV6-5	TRBJ2-7	-	16	TGTGCCAGCAGTTACCTCCGGGCAGGGGAAACCTACGAGCAGTACTTC	CASSYLRAGETYEQYF
-	TRBV5-4	TRBJ2-3	TRBD2	18	TGTGCCAGCAGCGTTGCGGTAGCGGGGCCAGACTTGTTGGATACGCAGTATTTT	CASSVAVAGPDLLDTQYF
-	TRBV5-1	TRBJ1-1	TRBD1	14	TGCGCCAGCAGCACGGACAGGGGGCAGACTGAAGCTTTCTTT	CASSTDRGQTEAFF
-	TRBV10-2	TRBJ2-2	-	16	TGCGCCAGCAGTGATAATCAAGGACGGATCACCGGGGAGCTGTTTTTT	CASSDNQGRITGELFF
-	TRBV21-1	TRBJ2-7	-	15	TGTGCCAGCAGCAAAGCGGGCAGGATGCCTTCCGAGCAGTACTTC	CASSKAGRMPSEQYF
once	TRBV7-9	TRBJ1-2	TRBD1	16	TGTGCCAGCAGCTTAGTGGCCGGACAGGGGGTGGAGGGCTACACCTTC	CASSLVAGQGVEGYTF
few	TRBV6-6	TRBJ1-5	-	14	TGTGCCAGCAGTGCCGGTGCCGCGGGGCAGCCCCAGCATTTT	CASSAGAAGQPQHF
-	TRBV30	TRBJ2-1	TRBD1	17	TGTGCCTGGAGTCCCCCTTTGGGCAGGGGGATTTACAATGAGCAGTTCTTC	CAWSPPLGRGIYNEQFF
once	TRBV4-1	TRBJ1-2	-	15	TGCGCCAGCAGCCAAGATAACAGGTCGGGCTATGGCTACACCTTC	CASSQDNRSGYGYTF
-	TRBV9	TRBJ1-3	-	16	TGTGCCAGCAGCGTAGATGCAGGTTCCTCTGGAAACACCATATATTTT	CASSVDAGSSGNTIYF
-	TRBV5-6	TRBJ1-2	TRBD1	14	TGTGCCAGCAGCTGGGACAGGGAGGGCTATGGCTACACCTTC	CASSWDREGYGYTF
-	TRBV28	TRBJ2-3	TRBD2	16	TGTGCCAGCAGTTTAAATACAGCGGGAGTTGAAGATACGCAGTATTTT	CASSLNTAGVEDTQYF
-	TRBV2	TRBJ1-2	-	14	TGTGCCAGCAGTGAATGGCAGTATAACTATGGCTACACCTTC	CASSEWQYNYGYTF
once	TRBV5-1	TRBJ2-2	-	16	TGCGCCAGCAGCTTGGCCAGCGGGTCGAACACCGGGGAGCTGTTTTTT	CASSLASGSNTGELFF
-	TRBV14	TRBJ2-2	-	17	TGTGTCAGCAGCCAAGATGGGCAGGGGGGAAGGGGCGGGGAGCTGTTTTTT	CVSSQDGQGGRGGELFF
-	TRBV28	TRBJ1-1	-	15	TGTGCCAGCAGTTTTGCAGGGGATGGGAATAATGAAGCTTTCTTT	CASSFAGDGNNEAFF
few	TRBV5-6	TRBJ2-7	TRBD1	14	TGTGCCAGCAGCTTCGGGACAGGGGTCTACGAGCAGTACTTC	CASSFGTGVYEQYF
-	TRBV12-5	TRBJ1-4	-	16	TGTGCTAGTGGTTTTATCGGGGGGGCAACTAATGAAAAACTGTTTTTT	CASGFIGGATNEKLFF
few	TRBV6-1	TRBJ1-1	-	16	TGTGCCAGCAGTGACCGGTGGGCGACCTTGAACACTGAAGCTTTCTTT	CASSDRWATLNTEAFF
-	TRBV6-5	TRBJ2-7	-	13	TGTGCCAGCAGTCCCGACAGGATCCACGAGCAGTACTTC	CASSPDRIHEQYF
-	TRBV19	TRBJ2-7	TRBD2	14	TGTGCCAGTAGTACCAGCGGGATGACCTACGAGCAGTACTTC	CASSTSGMTYEQYF
-	TRBV30	TRBJ2-5	TRBD2	15	TGTGCCTGGAGGGTAGGAGCGGGGGCCGAAGAGACCCAGTACTTC	CAWRVGAGAEETQYF
once	TRBV18	TRBJ2-2	-	12	TGTGCCAGCTCTCTGAGGGACGGGGAGCTGTTTTTT	CASSLRDGELFF
-	TRBV5-8	TRBJ2-1	TRBD1	14	TGTGCCACTCCCCGACAGGGGGGGATCAATGAGCAGTTCTTC	CATPRQGGINEQFF
-	TRBV28	TRBJ1-1	-	15	TGTGCCAGCAGCCTCCGGGGGGCGTGGAACACTGAAGCTTTCTTT	CASSLRGAWNTEAFF
few	TRBV25-1	TRBJ1-1	-	14	TGTGCCAGCAGTGATTACAGTCCGAACACTGAAGCTTTCTTT	CASSDYSPNTEAFF
-	TRBV27	TRBJ2-1	TRBD2	18	TGTGCCAGCAGGCCTACCGTGGGGAGCGGGAGAGGTGGGAATGAGCAGTTCTTC	CASRPTVGSGRGGNEQFF
-	TRBV7-2	TRBJ2-3	-	13	TGTGCCAGCACCAGGCTATCCACAGATACGCAGTATTTT	CASTRLSTDTQYF
-	TRBV2	TRBJ2-5	-	12	TGTGCCAGCAGTGAATACGAGGAGACCCAGTACTTC	CASSEYEETQYF
-	TRBV13	TRBJ2-3	TRBD1	17	TGTGCCAGCAGCTTGGGACCGGGACAGGGGGCGTTAGATACGCAGTATTTT	CASSLGPGQGALDTQYF
-	TRBV2	TRBJ2-6	TRBD2	17	TGTGCCAGCAGTCTGGTAGCGGGAGTTTCCGGGGCCAACGTCCTGACTTTC	CASSLVAGVSGANVLTF
-	TRBV2	TRBJ1-1	-	14	TGTGCCAGCAGTGCGCCAACGGGGAACACTGAAGCTTTCTTT	CASSAPTGNTEAFF
-	TRBV5-1	TRBJ2-1	-	12	TGCGCCAGCAGCTTGTTAAGTCATGAGCAGTTCTTC	CASSLLSHEQFF